One sample yielded the 6 T cell receptor beta chains listed below, sequenced in a study of long-term antiretroviral therapy in people with HIV. Researchers ran immunoSEQ v3.0 at survey level. The method was immunoSEQ multiplex PCR; TCRdb's version includes in-frame clones alone and lacks a portion of them. The table has around 33,000 clones, roughly four fifths seen once. The input for sequencing was unsorted PBMCs, taken 0.3 years after starting antiretroviral therapy. These receptors all stem from a young man with HIV.

The chain recombines TRBV15 with TRBJ2-3, with TRBD2 as a possible D gene (6 bases). Germline CDR1 is LNHNV and CDR2 is YYDKDF (reference sequence). The CDR3 is 13 residues long. V lost 5 bases and J lost 2, with 8 bases in between. The CDR3 loop is CATSGGATDTQYF. CDR3 coding DNA: TGTGCCACCAGCGGAGGGGCCACAGATACGCAGTATTTT.

The rearrangement links TRBV5-1 to TRBJ2-1; maybe TRBD1 (6 bases). V lost 0 bases, J lost 8 bases, and 18 bases lay in between. The germline CDR1 and CDR2 sequences are SGHRS and YFSETQ. The length of the CDR3 is 16 residues. In DNA form, the CDR3 reads TGCGCCAGCAGCTTGGTTCAGCTTACAGGGTTGGATGAGCAGTTCTTC. Translation gives CASSLVQLTGLDEQFF.

This chain links TRBV13 with TRBJ1-3; D not resolved. V lost 1 base and J 2 bases, leaving 18 bases between the germline ends. Germline loops: CDR1 PRHDT, CDR2 FYEKMQ (reference sequence). The CDR3 runs to 18 residues. The DNA for the CDR3 is TGTGCCAGCAGCTTAGCACCCCGGCAGTCCCTACCTGGAAACACCATATATTTT. Translated, it gives CASSLAPRQSLPGNTIYF.

The V and J genes are TRBV6-1 and TRBJ2-7, with 8 bases lining up with TRBD2. Germline V gene lookup returns CDR1 MNHNS and CDR2 SASEGT. V dropped 7 bases and J dropped 2; count of bases not matched to a gene: 10. The CDR3 totals 15 residues. The CDR3 nucleotides read TGTGCCAGCACGCGGGATGCGGGAGGTGCCTACGAGCAGTACTTC. As protein: CASTRDAGGAYEQYF.

This clone was seen only once. J is TRBJ2-1 and V is TRBV5-1; D is perhaps TRBD1 or TRBD2 (5 bases each). The germline V and J ends were trimmed by 6 bases and 4 bases, with 11 bases remaining between them. Germline assignment: CDR1 SGHRS and CDR2 YFSETQ. The CDR3 runs to 13 residues. CDR3 amino acids: CASTRDVYNEQFF. The CDR3 DNA sequence: TGCGCCAGCACCCGGGACGTATACAATGAGCAGTTCTTC. Looking up the rest from reference TRBV5-1 and TRBJ2-1 gives the full variable domain: KAGVTQTPRYLIKTRGQQVTLSCSPISGHRSVSWYQQTPGQGLQFLFEYFSETQRNKGNFPGRFSGRQFSNSRSEMNVSTLELGDSALYLCASTRDVYNEQFFGPGTRLTVL.

On this clone: The junction shows a germline mismatch at one end, possibly a read error. V and J are TRBV29-1 and TRBJ1-1; D ambiguous. From germline, CDR1 is SQVTM and CDR2 ANQGSEA. This CDR3 has 12 amino acids. In DNA form, the CDR3 reads TGCAGCGTTGAGGAGGGAAACAATGAAGCTTTCTTT. This translates into CSVEEGNNEAFF.